The 10 T cell receptor beta chains listed next were all sequenced from one sample in a study of T-cell reconstitution after alpha-beta-depleted transplantation in children. This sample's TCRbeta library carried unique molecular identifier barcodes. TCRdb re-called the PCR reads through MiXCR, storing one row per CDR3 protein. The sample lists 300,000 to 400,000 distinct CDR3 sequences, around 15% occurring once. The sequencing used PBMCs, mostly from graft donor cells, collected 360 days after TCRalphabeta/CD19-depleted stem cell transplant. The receptors shown here come from a male patient aged 2 to 10 who had a stem cell transplant for acute lymphoblastic leukemia, so the T cells may come from the graft donor.

The chain couples TRBV5-5 to TRBJ2-7; D possibly corresponds to TRBD1 (6 bases). The CDR3 totals 15 residues. Trimming pared 2 bases from V and 2 bases from J, leaving 14 bases between. Germline V gene sequence: CDR1 SGHKS, CDR2 YYEKEE (reference sequence). CDR3 in DNA: TGTGCCAGCAGCTTCCGACAGGCAGAGCCCTACGAGCAGTACTTC. This gives the protein CASSFRQAEPYEQYF.

The chain carries TRBV4-2 and TRBJ2-3; the D call may be TRBD1 or TRBD2 (5 bases each). CDR3 length: 16 amino acids. The germline gives CDR1 LGHNA, CDR2 YNFKEQ. Trimming took 6 bases from V and 4 from J, leaving 20 bases between them. The CDR3 here is CASSPGKRTGPDTQYF. CDR3 sequence (DNA): TGTGCCAGCAGTCCTGGTAAGAGGACGGGACCAGATACGCAGTATTTT.

In its sample, this clonotype was seen a few times. This sequence joins TRBV5-5 and TRBJ2-5, with a weak D call TRBD1 (6 bases). Trimming stripped 1 base from V and 3 bases from J, with 22 bases between. The CDR3 contains 18 residues. Per germline, CDR1 SGHKS and CDR2 YYEKEE (reference sequence). CDR3 loop: CASSLWRSFTTGEETQYF. For the CDR3, the DNA is TGTGCCAGCAGCTTGTGGCGTAGCTTTACGACAGGTGAAGAGACCCAGTACTTC.

This clonotype showed up many times. The chain carries TRBV5-1 and TRBJ2-3; D is ambiguous. Germline CDR1 and CDR2: SGHRS and YFSETQ. Trimming shortened V by 4 bases and J by 4 bases, and 7 bases separated the two germline ends. This CDR3 has 12 residues. The CDR3 loop reads CASSIYSDTQYF. The DNA for the CDR3 is TGCGCCAGCAGCATATATTCAGATACGCAGTATTTT.

The J gene is TRBJ1-5, the V gene TRBV20-1, with TRBD1 identical over 7 bases. The V segment lost 6 bases and the J segment 6 bases; nucleotides outside the gene matches: 8. This CDR3 has 13 amino acids. Germline V gene sequence: CDR1 DFQATT, CDR2 SNEGSKA (reference sequence). The CDR3 DNA follows: TGCAGTGCAGTGACAGGGTTGGGTCAGCCCCAGCATTTT. Residues: CSAVTGLGQPQHF.

The chain links TRBV28 to TRBJ2-7, with 9 bases lining up with TRBD2. Trimming took 2 bases from V and 4 from J; bases not matched to a gene: 12. CDR1 MDHEN and CDR2 SYDVKM come from the germline V gene. The CDR3 spans 17 residues. CDR3 in amino acids: CASSLGLAGRWGYEQYF. DNA of the CDR3: TGTGCCAGCAGTTTAGGGCTAGCGGGACGTTGGGGATACGAGCAGTACTTC.

The rearrangement uses TRBV4-1 and TRBJ1-1; D call uncertain. The V gene's germline CDR1 is MGHRA and CDR2 YSYEKL. This CDR3 comprises 13 residues. Trimming stripped 5 bases from V and 1 base from J, with 8 bases between. CDR3 in DNA: TGCGCCAGCAGCATCGACAAGAACACTGAAGCTTTCTTT. It encodes CASSIDKNTEAFF.

The J gene is TRBJ2-1, the V gene TRBV3-1; no definite D call. The CDR3 extends over 13 amino acids. Germline V gives CDR1 LGHDT, CDR2 YNNKEL (reference sequence). The V end lost 1 base, the J end lost 2 bases, and 3 bases lay between the germline ends. In DNA form, the CDR3 reads TGTGCCAGCAGCCAAGGGGCCTACAATGAGCAGTTCTTC. Protein sequence: CASSQGAYNEQFF.

This clonotype appeared a few times. The chain joins TRBV12-3 or TRBV12-4 to TRBJ2-3; the D is unclear. The ends were cut back, 5 bases at V and 2 bases at J, with 14 bases in the middle. This CDR3 comprises 15 residues. DNA of the CDR3: TGTGCCAGCAGTCCCCTGGTGGAAACCACAGATACGCAGTATTTT. Translation gives CASSPLVETTDTQYF.

CDR3 in amino acids: CASSPSGYQETQYF. DNA for the CDR3: TGCGCCAGCAGCCCGAGCGGATACCAAGAGACCCAGTACTTC. The chain uses TRBV5-1 and TRBJ2-5, with D possibly TRBD2 on 5 matching bases. CDR1 SGHRS and CDR2 YFSETQ come from the germline V gene. The CDR3 length is 14 residues. V was cut by 4 bases and J by 0 bases, with 10 bases left in between.